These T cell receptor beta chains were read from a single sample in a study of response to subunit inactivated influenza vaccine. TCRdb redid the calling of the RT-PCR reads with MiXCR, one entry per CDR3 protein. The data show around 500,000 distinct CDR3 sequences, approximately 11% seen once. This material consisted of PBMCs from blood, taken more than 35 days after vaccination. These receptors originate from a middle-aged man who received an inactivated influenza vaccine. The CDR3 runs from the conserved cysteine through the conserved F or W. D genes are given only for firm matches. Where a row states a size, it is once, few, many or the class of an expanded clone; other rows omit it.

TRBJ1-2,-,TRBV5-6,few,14,TGTGCCAGCAGCTCCGGCTTTCGGGGGAACGGCTACACCTTC,CASSSGFRGNGYTF
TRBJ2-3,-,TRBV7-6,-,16,TGTGCCAGCAGCTACATCACAGGGATTAGCACAGATACGCAGTATTTT,CASSYITGISTDTQYF
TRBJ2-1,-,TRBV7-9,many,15,TGTGCCAGCAGCTCCTCCTGGAGCTCCTACAATGAGCAGTTCTTC,CASSSSWSSYNEQFF
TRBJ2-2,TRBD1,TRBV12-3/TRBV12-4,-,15,TGTGCCAGCAGCCCGACAGGGAGTTATAGCGGGGAGCTGTTTTTT,CASSPTGSYSGELFF
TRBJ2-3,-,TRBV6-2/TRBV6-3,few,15,TGTGCCAGCAGCAGACCGGGGCCAGCGACGTATACGCAGTATTTT,CASSRPGPATYTQYF
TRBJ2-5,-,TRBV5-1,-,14,TGCGCCAGCAGCACAGAGGGCCTGGGGGAGACCCAGTACTTC,CASSTEGLGETQYF
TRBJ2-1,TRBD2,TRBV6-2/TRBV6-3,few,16,TGTGCCAGCAGTTACCACCGGGGGGGCGCTTTGAATGAGCAGTTCTTC,CASSYHRGGALNEQFF
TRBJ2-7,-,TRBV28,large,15,TGTGCCAGCAGTTTAAGGGGGGGCGGTTCCTACGAGCAGTACTTC,CASSLRGGGSYEQYF
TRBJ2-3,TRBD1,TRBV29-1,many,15,TGCAGCGTAAACGACGGGACAGGCCCCCCCAATACGCAGTATTTT,CSVNDGTGPPNTQYF
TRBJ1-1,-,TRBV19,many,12,TGTGCCAGTAGTATTTCGGGGTTTGAAGCTTTCTTT,CASSISGFEAFF
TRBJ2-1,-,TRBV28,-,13,TGTGCCAGCAGTCGGAGTGGTGGGGGTGAGCAGTTCTTC,CASSRSGGGEQFF
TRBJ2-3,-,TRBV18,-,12,TGTGCCAGCTCACCACGGTCGGATACGCAGTATTTT,CASSPRSDTQYF
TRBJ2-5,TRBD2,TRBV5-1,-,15,TGCGCCAGCAGCTCTGGACTAGCGGGAGATGAGACCCAGTACTTC,CASSSGLAGDETQYF
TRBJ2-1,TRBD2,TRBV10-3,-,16,TGTGCCATCAGTGAGTCGAGCGGGAGGACATACAATGAGCAGTTCTTC,CAISESSGRTYNEQFF
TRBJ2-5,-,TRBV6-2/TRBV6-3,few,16,TGTGCCAGCAGTTACTCGATGGGACGGACTGAAGAGACCCAGTACTTC,CASSYSMGRTEETQYF
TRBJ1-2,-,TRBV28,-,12,TGTGCCAGCAACACCGGAGTTAAGGGCTACACCTTC,CASNTGVKGYTF
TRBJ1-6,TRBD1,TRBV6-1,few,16,TGTGCCAGCAGCAAGGGACAGGGGGCGGTTAATTCACCCCTCCACTTT,CASSKGQGAVNSPLHF
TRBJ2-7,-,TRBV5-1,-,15,TGCGCCAGCAGCGTCTCGGGGGTCCTCTCCTACGAGCAGTACTTC,CASSVSGVLSYEQYF
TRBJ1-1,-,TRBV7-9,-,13,TGTGCCAGCAGATTGGAGGGGAACACTGAAGCTTTCTTT,CASRLEGNTEAFF
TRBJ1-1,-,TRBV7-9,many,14,TGTGCCAGCAGCGTACAAGGAGTAAACACTGAAGCTTTCTTT,CASSVQGVNTEAFF
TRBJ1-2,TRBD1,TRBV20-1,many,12,TGCAGTGCAGAAACAGGGGGCTATGGCTACACCTTC,CSAETGGYGYTF
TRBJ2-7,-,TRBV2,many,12,TGTGCCAGCAGAGAGCATCTCTACGAGCAGTACTTC,CASREHLYEQYF
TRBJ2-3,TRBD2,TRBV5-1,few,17,TGCGCCAGCAGTCCCCTTCCCGGCGGGGGGCTCTCAGATACGCAGTATTTT,CASSPLPGGGLSDTQYF
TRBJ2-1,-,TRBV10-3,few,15,TGTGCCATCAGTGAGGGGCTGAGCTCCTACAATGAGCAGTTCTTC,CAISEGLSSYNEQFF